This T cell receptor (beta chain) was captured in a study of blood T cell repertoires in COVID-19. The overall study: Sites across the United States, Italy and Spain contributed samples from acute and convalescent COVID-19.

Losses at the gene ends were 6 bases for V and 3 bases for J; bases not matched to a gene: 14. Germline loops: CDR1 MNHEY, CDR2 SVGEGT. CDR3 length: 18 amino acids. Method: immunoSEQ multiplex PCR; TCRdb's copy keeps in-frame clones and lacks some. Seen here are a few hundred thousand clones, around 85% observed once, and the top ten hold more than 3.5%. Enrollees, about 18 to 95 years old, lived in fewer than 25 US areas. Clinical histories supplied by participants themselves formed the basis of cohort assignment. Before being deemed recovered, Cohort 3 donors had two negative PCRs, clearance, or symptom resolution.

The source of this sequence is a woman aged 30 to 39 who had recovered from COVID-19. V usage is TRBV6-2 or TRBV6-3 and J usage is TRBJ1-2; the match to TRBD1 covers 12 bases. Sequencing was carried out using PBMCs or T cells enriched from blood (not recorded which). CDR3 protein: CASSPVPGQGAGYYGYTF. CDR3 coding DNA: TGTGCCAGCAGCCCAGTCCCGGGACAGGGGGCGGGGTACTATGGCTACACCTTC.